This TCR beta chain was sequenced in a study of blood T cells in healthy people across ages (dated by TCRdb to between 2015 and 2017). In terms of the full investigation: In model experiments, template switching captured about one uniquely barcoded TCR beta cDNA molecule for every two T cells. Age-related changes in TCR beta repertoire diversity were measured in the study by deep sequencing normalized with unique cDNA molecular identifiers. The donors were divided into four age groups: young (average around 16 years), middle-aged (roughly 42), aged (about 60) and long-lived (roughly 82). To avoid experimental bias, donors of different ages were distributed randomly across sequencing lanes. Two additional independent replicas of 1 million unique cDNA reads from the same blood draw were analyzed for two donors (one aged 18 to 30 and one aged 80 or older).

From V the trimming removes 6 bases and from J it removes 4 bases, while the gene matches leave 8 bases of the junction unaccounted for. Including cysteine and phenylalanine, the CDR3 has 15 amino acids. Only the CDR3 region is kept as DNA, spanning 45 bases read in frame from base 1. Overall study outcomes, separate from this receptor: Estimates of total diversity based on one million sequenced T cells were considered lower bounds and underestimates. Because the CMV infection status of the donors was unknown, age-related changes in expanded clonotypes may potentially have been confounded. Because profiling used bulk unsorted PBMCs, naive and antigen-experienced compartments could not be compared conclusively. There was a strong correlation between observed TCR beta diversity and the percentage of naive T cells measured by flow cytometry. Observed TCR beta diversity per million T cells fell roughly linearly with age, and a significant reduction was already apparent by age around 39. Compared with the aged group, the long-lived group had more naive CD4+ T cells, fewer expanded clones and increased TCR diversity, suggesting age selection.

Donors were a few dozen systemically healthy Caucasian individuals from Russia aged 6 to 90 years. Each donor gave roughly 11 milliliters of peripheral blood, drawn into EDTA-treated Vacutainer tubes. Ficoll-Paque density-gradient centrifugation was used to isolate PBMCs, with at least 6.5 million per sample. Total RNA was extracted from PBMCs with Trizol reagent, with at least 5.5 micrograms obtained per sample. The percentages of naive CD45RAhigh/CD27high T cells were determined by flow cytometry on a PBMC aliquot from every donor. Libraries were built with 5' RACE. The sequencer was an Illumina HiSeq 2500. The second PCR ran for roughly 7 to 12 cycles and used a J-beta primer mix along with a sample-barcoded 5' primer. A template-switch 5' adaptor carrying 12 random nucleotides introduced a unique molecular identifier onto each TCR beta cDNA molecule. Each sample yielded at least 2.5 million CDR3-containing paired-end reads. The Mint cDNA synthesis kit, primed by a TRBC-specific oligonucleotide, was used to synthesize first-strand cDNA from all RNA. Following uracil-DNA glycosylase treatment, all cDNA underwent a first 18-cycle PCR with the universal primers M1SS and BC2_uni_R. As for the authors' bioinformatics: For normalization, 1 million high-quality reads were randomly selected from each sample, with every read carrying a distinct molecular identifier. Instead of being binned into consensus sequences, reads with shared molecular identifiers were discarded. MiTCR, with a Q25 quality threshold and the strictest error-elimination algorithm, was used for CDR3 identification, clonotype clustering and error correction. A nonparametric unseen species model with Euler transformation was used to estimate a lower bound on total TCR beta diversity. TCRdb handled the public reads itself, with Q25 trimming in fastp and clone calling in MiXCR, and kept productive beta chains. Rows with a matching CDR3 protein are joined into one entry that keeps the most common DNA and genes. These V and J calls derive from TCRdb rather than the authors' analysis. This sample is represented by 1.5 million to 2 million distinct CDR3 sequences; roughly 32% of them were singletons. The ten biggest clones cover roughly 12% of the sample.

This clonotype has at least ten counts. Its antigen remains unidentified. Within one base of it there is no much larger clone, and no base qualities were kept. The clonotype was recovered from a woman in her twenties or thirties in good health. The specimen sequenced was blood. The rearranged chain carries TRBV12-3 or TRBV12-4 and TRBJ2-3, with 9 bases aligning to TRBD1. The DNA reads TGTGCCAGCAGGCAGGACAGGGGAGGTGCAGATACGCAGTATTTT. Its translation reads: CASRQDRGGADTQYF.